The 28 T cell receptor beta chains below were found in one sample sequenced in a study of blood T cell repertoires in COVID-19. TCRdb's copy holds only in-frame clones and misses some; the assay was immunoSEQ multiplex PCR. The sample shows about 93,000 clones, about 80% of them seen only once. The sequencing input was peripheral blood. The origin of the receptors is a human donor in a cohort sampled during active COVID-19.

The chain is built from TRBV27 and TRBJ2-1; 10 bases match TRBD2. Trimming at V came to 5 bases and at J to 7 bases, leaving 8 bases not matched to a gene. The CDR3 is made up of 15 amino acids. Germline V gives CDR1 MNHEY, CDR2 SMNVEV (reference sequence). CDR3 protein: CASSPRLAGVNEQFF. For the CDR3, the DNA is TGTGCCAGCAGTCCTCGCCTAGCGGGAGTGAATGAGCAGTTCTTC.

V is TRBV5-1 and J is TRBJ2-7; TRBD2 matches at 8 bases. The CDR3 runs to 17 residues. The germline gives CDR1 SGHRS, CDR2 YFSETQ. The junction had 14 bases not matched to a gene; V was cut back by 2 bases and J by 4 bases. For the CDR3, the DNA is TGCGCCAGCAGCTTATTAGCGGGGCCGGGGATGCCGTACGAGCAGTACTTC. Its protein is CASSLLAGPGMPYEQYF.

The sample holds one count of this clone. V is TRBV5-1 and J is TRBJ1-1; D is perhaps TRBD1 (5 bases). CDR1 SGHRS and CDR2 YFSETQ come from the germline V gene. The CDR3 covers 13 residues. With 5 bases removed from V and 4 bases from J, the gap between germline ends came to 12 bases. This CDR3 is CASSMWGGTEAFF. CDR3 DNA sequence: TGCGCCAGCAGTATGTGGGGGGGCACTGAAGCTTTCTTT.

V usage is TRBV7-9 and J usage is TRBJ2-2, with 10 bases lining up with TRBD2. From germline, CDR1 is SEHNR and CDR2 FQNEAQ (reference sequence). The J segment lost 5 bases and the V segment lost 10 bases, leaving 10 bases of the junction unmatched. The CDR3 is 15 amino acids. The CDR3 reads CATVRAGGQTGELFF. CDR3 sequence (DNA): TGTGCCACCGTACGAGCGGGGGGGCAAACCGGGGAGCTGTTTTTT.

The chain links TRBV5-1 to TRBJ1-2; TRBD1 aligns across 7 bases. The ends lost 0 bases at V and 2 bases at J; junction bases unmatched: 4. Germline V gene sequence: CDR1 SGHRS, CDR2 YFSETQ. The CDR3 is 15 residues long. CDR3 protein: CASSLGGQTNYGYTF. The CDR3 DNA follows: TGCGCCAGCAGCTTGGGGGGACAGACAAACTATGGCTACACCTTC.

The CDR3 region is CAISDPTGRPEAFF. For the CDR3, the DNA is TGTGCCATCAGTGACCCGACAGGGCGACCTGAAGCTTTCTTT. The chain links TRBV10-3 to TRBJ1-1; 7 nucleotides align to TRBD1. There are 14 residues in the CDR3. Trimming at V came to 3 bases and at J to 6 bases, leaving 7 bases not matched to a gene. Germline V gene sequence: CDR1 ENHRY, CDR2 SYGVKD.

The chain couples TRBV19 to TRBJ1-1, with D tentatively TRBD1 (5 bases). This CDR3 has 15 residues. V gave up 0 bases and J gave up 4 bases, with 12 bases separating them. Germline CDR1 reads LNHDA; CDR2 reads SQIVND (reference sequence). CDR3 nucleotides: TGTGCCAGTAGTATAGATGGCCGCAGGGCCACTGAAGCTTTCTTT. This codes for CASSIDGRRATEAFF.

This rearrangement joins TRBV7-3 to TRBJ2-5; D is possibly TRBD1 (6 bases). The length of the CDR3 is 13 residues. V was trimmed by 0 bases and J by 10 bases, leaving 12 bases between them. Germline loops: CDR1 SGHTA, CDR2 FQGTGA. CDR3 in amino acids: CASSLTPGTIQYF. CDR3 bases: TGTGCCAGCAGCTTAACACCCGGGACAATCCAGTACTTC.

This clone has just a few counts. The rearrangement uses TRBV2 and TRBJ2-2; TRBD1 might be the D (5 bases). Germline V gene lookup returns CDR1 SNHLY and CDR2 FYNNEI. CDR3 length: 14 residues. V gave up 7 bases and J gave up 7 bases, with 16 bases separating them. CDR3 in DNA: TGTGCCAGCACAGGGAACCCTTGGGGCGGGGAGCTGTTTTTT. Translating it yields CASTGNPWGGELFF.

The V gene is TRBV20-1, the J gene TRBJ2-1; D unresolved. V dropped 3 bases and J dropped 3 bases, with 9 bases sitting between them. CDR3 length: 13 amino acids. From germline, CDR1 is DFQATT and CDR2 SNEGSKA (reference sequence). CDR3 nucleotides: TGCAGTGCTAGTGGTCAGATCTACAATGAGCAGTTCTTC. This encodes CSASGQIYNEQFF.

The rearrangement joins TRBV5-1 to TRBJ1-6; 7 positions match TRBD1. Losses at the gene ends were 4 bases for V and 9 bases for J; bases not matched to a gene: 10. There are 15 residues in the CDR3. Germline V CDR1 and CDR2: SGHRS, YFSETQ. CDR3 nucleotides: TGCGCCAGCAGCGGGGGACAGTCGGGAAGTTCACCCCTCCACTTT. Its protein product is CASSGGQSGSSPLHF.

The rearrangement joins TRBV7-9 to TRBJ1-2; tentatively, D is TRBD1 (5 bases). The CDR3 extends over 16 amino acids. CDR1 and CDR2 from the germline V gene are SEHNR and FQNEAQ (reference sequence). The V and J ends lost 0 bases and 0 bases respectively, with 11 bases between them. CDR3 sequence: CASSLAMGRANYGYTF. The CDR3 DNA sequence: TGTGCCAGCAGCTTAGCGATGGGCAGGGCTAACTATGGCTACACCTTC.

The V and J genes are TRBV18 and TRBJ2-3; D might be TRBD2 (7 bases). The CDR3 covers 14 residues. V gave up 4 bases and J gave up 0 bases, with 8 bases separating them. Germline values: CDR1 KGHSH, CDR2 LQKENI. The CDR3 region is CASSRGGSTDTQYF. The DNA for the CDR3 is TGTGCCAGCTCACGCGGGGGCAGCACAGATACGCAGTATTTT.

The chain joins TRBV7-9 to TRBJ2-1; 10 bases match TRBD1. CDR3 size: 16 residues. Germline V gene data show CDR1 as SEHNR and CDR2 as FQNEAQ (reference sequence). The V and J ends lost 4 bases and 6 bases, in that order; junction bases with no gene match: 9. CDR3 amino acids: CASSSGTGQGPNEQFF. In DNA form, the CDR3 reads TGTGCCAGCAGCTCGGGAACGGGACAGGGGCCCAATGAGCAGTTCTTC.

This clone was seen just once. The rearrangement uses TRBV9 and TRBJ2-3; 11 positions agree with TRBD2. The CDR3 is 15 amino acids. The junction had 3 bases not matched to a gene; V was cut back by 2 bases and J by 4 bases. Germline V gives CDR1 SGDLS, CDR2 YYNGEE. In DNA, the CDR3 is TGTGCCAGCAGCGTGACTAGCGGGGTCTCAGATACGCAGTATTTT. This sequence encodes CASSVTSGVSDTQYF.

The CDR3, as DNA: TGTGCCAGCAGTTACGGGGGGGGCGCCTCCTACGAGCAGTACTTC. Protein sequence: CASSYGGGASYEQYF. V gene TRBV6-5 combines with J gene TRBJ2-7, with D perhaps TRBD2 (7 bases). This CDR3 region has 15 residues. Germline CDR1 reads MNHEY; CDR2 reads SVGAGI. The V gene lost 2 bases and the J gene lost 0 bases, with 11 bases spanning the gap.

The J gene is TRBJ1-3, the V gene TRBV30, with 12 positions matching TRBD1. The CDR3 is 14 residues long. Germline CDR1 GTSNPN, CDR2 SVGIG (reference sequence). The trim removed 1 base at V and 8 bases at J, leaving 3 bases unmatched. In DNA form, the CDR3 reads TGTGCCTGGAGTGCCGGGACAGGGGGCGACACCATATATTTT. It translates to CAWSAGTGGDTIYF.

The V gene is TRBV20-1, the J gene TRBJ2-5, with TRBD1 matching 7 bases. This CDR3 comprises 14 residues. V shed 3 bases and J 2 bases; nucleotides not matched to a gene: 6. Per germline, CDR1 DFQATT and CDR2 SNEGSKA (reference sequence). CDR3 in amino acids: CSASRPGGQETQYF. DNA for the CDR3: TGCAGTGCTAGTAGGCCAGGGGGACAAGAGACCCAGTACTTC.

The genes are TRBV18 and TRBJ2-3, with 14 bases lining up with TRBD2. This CDR3 region has 16 residues. Trimming took 5 bases from V and 3 from J; bases not matched to a gene: 4. Germline CDR1 and CDR2: KGHSH and LQKENI. CDR3: CASSIGLAGGTDTQYF. In nucleotides, the CDR3 is TGTGCCAGCTCAATCGGACTAGCGGGGGGAACAGATACGCAGTATTTT.

The chain recombines TRBV5-1 with TRBJ2-3; 9 bases align to TRBD2. V shed 5 bases and J 1 base; nucleotides not matched to a gene: 8. This CDR3 is 16 amino acids long. Germline-derived CDR1 and CDR2 are SGHRS and YFSETQ. The CDR3 sequence: CASSRLQREGTDTQYF. CDR3 DNA: TGCGCCAGCAGTAGACTTCAGCGGGAGGGCACAGATACGCAGTATTTT. Using reference TRBV5-1 and TRBJ2-3 for the parts outside the CDR3, the full variable domain is KAGVTQTPRYLIKTRGQQVTLSCSPISGHRSVSWYQQTPGQGLQFLFEYFSETQRNKGNFPGRFSGRQFSNSRSEMNVSTLELGDSALYLCASSRLQREGTDTQYFGPGTRLTVL.

The chain joins TRBV9 to TRBJ2-6, with 7 nucleotides matching TRBD1. V was pared by 3 bases and J by 0 bases, with 9 bases of the junction left unmatched. The CDR3 has 18 amino acids. Germline-derived CDR1 and CDR2 are SGDLS and YYNGEE. CDR3 sequence (DNA): TGTGCCAGCAGCGCAGACAGGGCCCGAAACTCTGGGGCCAACGTCCTGACTTTC. It encodes CASSADRARNSGANVLTF. The full variable domain, its missing parts supplied by reference TRBV9 and TRBJ2-6, is DSGVTQTPKHLITATGQRVTLRCSPRSGDLSVYWYQQSLDQGLQFLIQYYNGEERAKGNILERFSAQQFPDLHSELNLSSLELGDSALYFCASSADRARNSGANVLTFGAGSRLTVL.

This clone was found a few times. The chain has TRBV6-4 and TRBJ2-7; D is perhaps TRBD2 (5 bases). Per germline, CDR1 MRHNA and CDR2 SNTAGT. The germline V and J ends were trimmed by 6 bases and 4 bases, with 10 bases remaining between them. The CDR3 length is 12 residues. CDR3 DNA: TGTGCCAGCAGCGTACGGACTTACGAGCAGTACTTC. Its protein product is CASSVRTYEQYF.

This sequence joins TRBV2 and TRBJ2-2; 8 bases line up with TRBD1. J lost 7 bases, V lost 7 bases, and 8 bases had no gene match. Germline V gene sequence: CDR1 SNHLY, CDR2 FYNNEI. This CDR3 is built from 14 residues. The CDR3 reads CASKGQGADGELFF. The CDR3 DNA is TGTGCCAGCAAAGGGCAGGGGGCAGACGGGGAGCTGTTTTTT. Full variable domain (rest looked up from reference TRBV2 and TRBJ2-2): EPEVTQTPSHQVTQMGQEVILRCVPISNHLYFYWYRQILGQKVEFLVSFYNNEISEKSEIFDDQFSVERPDGSNFTLKIRSTKLEDSAMYFCASKGQGADGELFFGEGSRLTVL.

The rearrangement uses TRBV23-1 and TRBJ2-3, with D uncertain. Being an ORF, TRBV23-1 has a function that is uncertain. Trimming took 0 bases from V and 1 from J, leaving 8 bases between them. CDR3 length equals 15 residues. In nucleotides, the CDR3 is TGCGCCAGCAGTCAATCGGTGGCAGGCACAGATACGCAGTATTTT. It encodes CASSQSVAGTDTQYF.

The chain recombines TRBV7-2 with TRBJ2-7; the D gene is possibly TRBD2 (5 bases). CDR3 length: 13 amino acids. From germline, CDR1 is SGHTA and CDR2 FQGNSA. V shed 2 bases and J shed 6 bases, with 11 bases lying between them. CDR3 sequence (DNA): TGTGCCAGCAGCTTACGGGGATCTGCCGAGCAGTACTTC. This codes for CASSLRGSAEQYF.

CDR3 in amino acids: CASSQERGGPVTEAFF. Written as DNA, the CDR3 is TGTGCCAGCAGCCAAGAAAGAGGGGGCCCCGTCACTGAAGCTTTCTTT. The chain couples TRBV3-1 (or the pseudogene TRBV3-2) to TRBJ1-1, with TRBD1 identical over 7 bases. V gave up 0 bases and J gave up 4 bases; unmatched junction bases: 8. Germline V gene sequence: CDR1 LGHDT, CDR2 YNNKEL (reference sequence). This CDR3 has 16 residues.

The chain uses TRBV11-2 and TRBJ1-3; a weak D match, TRBD1 (5 bases). Looked up from germline, CDR1 is SGHAT and CDR2 is FQNNGV. The CDR3 totals 16 residues. With 3 bases removed from V and 0 bases from J, the gap between germline ends came to 12 bases. The CDR3 here is CASSFTGPGSGNTIYF. The CDR3 DNA sequence: TGTGCCAGCAGCTTTACAGGCCCCGGCTCTGGAAACACCATATATTTT.

The V and J genes are TRBV5-1 and TRBJ1-4; possibly TRBD1 for D (5 bases). V lost 3 bases to trimming and J lost 10 bases, with 25 bases between them. CDR1 SGHRS and CDR2 YFSETQ come from the germline V gene. CDR3 size: 17 residues. CDR3 in amino acids: CASSSGWATGVTGKLFF. The CDR3 DNA reads TGCGCCAGCAGCTCGGGTTGGGCAACGGGGGTAACGGGAAAACTGTTTTTT.